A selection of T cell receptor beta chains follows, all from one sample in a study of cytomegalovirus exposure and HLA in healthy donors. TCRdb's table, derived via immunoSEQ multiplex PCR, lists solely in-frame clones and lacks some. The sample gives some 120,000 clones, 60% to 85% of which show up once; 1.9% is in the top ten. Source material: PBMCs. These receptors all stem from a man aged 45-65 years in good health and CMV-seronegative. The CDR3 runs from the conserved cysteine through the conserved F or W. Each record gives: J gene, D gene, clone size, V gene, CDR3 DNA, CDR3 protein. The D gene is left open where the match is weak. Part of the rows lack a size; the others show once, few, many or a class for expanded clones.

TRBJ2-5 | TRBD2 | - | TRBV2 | TGTGCCAGCAGTTTCGGGGGGGCCGGTGAGACCCAGTACTTC | CASSFGGAGETQYF
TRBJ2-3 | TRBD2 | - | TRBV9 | TGTGCCAGCAGGAGCACCGGGACTAGCAGGACAGATACGCAGTATTTT | CASRSTGTSRTDTQYF
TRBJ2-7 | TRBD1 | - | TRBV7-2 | TGTGCCAGCAGCTTAGCGGGACAGGGGATCTACGAGCAGTACTTC | CASSLAGQGIYEQYF
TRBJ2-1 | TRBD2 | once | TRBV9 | TGTGCCAGCAGCGTAGAGGGACTAGCAGATGAGCAGTTCTTC | CASSVEGLADEQFF
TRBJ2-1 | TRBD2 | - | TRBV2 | TGTGCCAGCAGCGAAGAGGGGCGGGGGGGCTTTGAGCAGTTCTTC | CASSEEGRGGFEQFF
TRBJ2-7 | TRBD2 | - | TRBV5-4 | TGTGCCAGCAGATCGGCGGGGGGGCATCGTGACGAGCAGTACTTC | CASRSAGGHRDEQYF
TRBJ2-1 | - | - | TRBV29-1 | TGCAGCGTTGTGGCAGGGCGTACTAACAATGAGCAGTTCTTC | CSVVAGRTNNEQFF
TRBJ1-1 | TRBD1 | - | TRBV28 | TGTGCCAGCTCATGGGACAGGGGGCAAGTCACTGAAGCTTTCTTT | CASSWDRGQVTEAFF
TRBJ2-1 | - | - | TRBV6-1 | TGTGCCAGCAGCAGGGCTCAAGGGTCCTACAATGAGCAGTTCTTC | CASSRAQGSYNEQFF
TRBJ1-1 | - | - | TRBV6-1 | TGTGCCAGCAGTTATAGCCTGAACACTGAAGCTTTCTTT | CASSYSLNTEAFF
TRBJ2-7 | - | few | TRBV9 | TGTGCCAGCAGCGTTGGGCCCTCCAACGAGCAGTACTTC | CASSVGPSNEQYF
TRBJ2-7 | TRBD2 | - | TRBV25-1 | TGTGCCACAGAGCGGGGGGGCCCCTATTACGAGCAGTACTTC | CATERGGPYYEQYF
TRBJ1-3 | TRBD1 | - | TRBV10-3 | TGTGCCATCAGTGAGCGAGACAGGGTACTCCCTGGAAACACCATATATTTT | CAISERDRVLPGNTIYF
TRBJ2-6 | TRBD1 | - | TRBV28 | TGTGCCAGCAACTCGCTTCCGGGACAGGGGGCCAACGTCCTGACTTTC | CASNSLPGQGANVLTF
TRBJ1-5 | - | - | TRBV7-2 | TGTGCCAGCAACCGGGGGGTGAGCAATCAGCCCCAGCATTTT | CASNRGVSNQPQHF
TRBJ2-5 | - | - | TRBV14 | TGTGCCAGCAGCCGGCCACAGGAGACCCAGTACTTC | CASSRPQETQYF
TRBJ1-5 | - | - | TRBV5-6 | TGTGCCAGCCGACGGGAGGGAGAGGATCAGCCCCAGCATTTT | CASRREGEDQPQHF
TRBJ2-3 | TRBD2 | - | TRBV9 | TGTGCCAGCAGCGCCACTAGCGGGGGGGCGACAGATACGCAGTATTTT | CASSATSGGATDTQYF
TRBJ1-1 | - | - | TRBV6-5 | TGTGCCAGCAGTGAAGGGGGGGGTACTGAAGCTTTCTTT | CASSEGGGTEAFF
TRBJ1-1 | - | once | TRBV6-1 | TGTGCCAGCAGTGAAAGGGGGTTTGAAGCTTTCTTT | CASSERGFEAFF
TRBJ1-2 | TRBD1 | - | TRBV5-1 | TGCGCCAGCAGCCAACAAGGGACAGGGGAGTATGGCTACACCTTC | CASSQQGTGEYGYTF
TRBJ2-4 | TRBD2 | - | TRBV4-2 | TGTGCCAGCAGCCACCGAGGGACTAGCGGGGAGCTAGCCAAAAACATTCAGTACTTC | CASSHRGTSGELAKNIQYF
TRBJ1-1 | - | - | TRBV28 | TGTGCCAGCAGTTTCACGGGACAGAACACTGAAGCTTTCTTT | CASSFTGQNTEAFF
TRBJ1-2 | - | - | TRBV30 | TGTGCCTGGAGTGTAGGCAGGGTCGGGTATGGCTACACCTTC | CAWSVGRVGYGYTF
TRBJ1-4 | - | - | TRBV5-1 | TGCGCCAGCAGCTTGGGGACCGCGGGTGAAAAACTGTTTTTT | CASSLGTAGEKLFF
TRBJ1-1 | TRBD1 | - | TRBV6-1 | TGTGCCAGCAATCGGGACAGGGCTAGCACTGAAGCTTTCTTT | CASNRDRASTEAFF
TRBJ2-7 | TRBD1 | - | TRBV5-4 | TGTGCCAGCAGCTCTACAGGGGGGCAGTACTTC | CASSSTGGQYF
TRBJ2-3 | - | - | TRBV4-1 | TGCGCCAGCAGCCAAGAATCCCACAGGTTGAGCACAGATACGCAGTATTTT | CASSQESHRLSTDTQYF
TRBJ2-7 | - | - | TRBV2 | TGTGCCAGCAGTGGGGCTTGGGGCAGGGCCTACGAGCAGCACTTC | CASSGAWGRAYEQHF
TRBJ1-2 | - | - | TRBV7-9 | TGTGCCAGCAGCTTGTCGGGGTATGGCTACACCTTC | CASSLSGYGYTF
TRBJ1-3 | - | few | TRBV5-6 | TGTGCCAGCAGCCTAACACTAGTGGTGAACACCATATATTTT | CASSLTLVVNTIYF
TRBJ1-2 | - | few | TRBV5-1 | TGCGCCAGCAGCTTGGGGATTCAGGCTAACTATGGCTACACCTTC | CASSLGIQANYGYTF
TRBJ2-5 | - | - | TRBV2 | TGTGCCAGCAGTGAATCCAGGGGCGAGACCCAGTACTTC | CASSESRGETQYF